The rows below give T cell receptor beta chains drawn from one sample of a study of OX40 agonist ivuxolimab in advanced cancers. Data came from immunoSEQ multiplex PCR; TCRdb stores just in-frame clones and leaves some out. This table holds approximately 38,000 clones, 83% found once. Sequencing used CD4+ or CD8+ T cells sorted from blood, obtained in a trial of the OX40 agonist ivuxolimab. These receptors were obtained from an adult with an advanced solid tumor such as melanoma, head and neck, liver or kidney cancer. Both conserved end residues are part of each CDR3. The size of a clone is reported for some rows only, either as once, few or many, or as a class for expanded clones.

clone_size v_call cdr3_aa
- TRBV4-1 CASSQDPGSYEQYF
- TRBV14 CASSRYGNEQFF
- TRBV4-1 CASSQRTGTYGYTF
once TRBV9 CASSVRDGYGYTF
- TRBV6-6 CASSLADSSYNEQFF
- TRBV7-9 CASSPGGSYGYTF
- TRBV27 CASSLGGLGLGEQFF
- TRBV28 CASSHRGRYNEQFF
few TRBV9 CASSWTSGGASDTQYF
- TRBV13 CASRPQTSGIHEQYF
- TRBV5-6 CASSLFRGVRGYTF
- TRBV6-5 CASSYGENTEAFF
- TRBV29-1 CSVEDGSNQPQHF
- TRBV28 CASGSSTEAFF
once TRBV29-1 CSATYRGVYEQYF
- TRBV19 CASSTTVASYGYTF
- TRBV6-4 CASSGNSDYNEQFF
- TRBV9 CASSVETTNSGGTYNEQFF
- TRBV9 CASSASGGAGNEQFF
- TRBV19 CASRWGGGTDQPQHF
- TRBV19 CASSRGTVGSTEAFF
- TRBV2 CASSGRDIVYEQYF
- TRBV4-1 CASSQTPGVDSYEQYF
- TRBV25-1 CASSASFLGLETQYF
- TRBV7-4 CASSLGRGNSPLHF
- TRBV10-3 CAISTGLAGFTGELFF
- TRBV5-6 CASSLFRSDTEAFF
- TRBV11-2 CASINGAEQYF
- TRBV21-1 CASSRTLRDHLYNEQFF
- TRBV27 CASSISVAQPQHF
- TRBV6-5 CASSYSTSGVETQYF
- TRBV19 CASSTFFDRGQPQHF
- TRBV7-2 CASSPWVSGTGELFF
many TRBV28 CASRGSRNYGYTF
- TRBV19 CASSKTGEAFF
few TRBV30 CAWSVKTGPTEAFF
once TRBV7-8 CASSLEVGGGDLTGYTF
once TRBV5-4 CASSFEAGGGYEQYF
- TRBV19 CASTVGREQFF